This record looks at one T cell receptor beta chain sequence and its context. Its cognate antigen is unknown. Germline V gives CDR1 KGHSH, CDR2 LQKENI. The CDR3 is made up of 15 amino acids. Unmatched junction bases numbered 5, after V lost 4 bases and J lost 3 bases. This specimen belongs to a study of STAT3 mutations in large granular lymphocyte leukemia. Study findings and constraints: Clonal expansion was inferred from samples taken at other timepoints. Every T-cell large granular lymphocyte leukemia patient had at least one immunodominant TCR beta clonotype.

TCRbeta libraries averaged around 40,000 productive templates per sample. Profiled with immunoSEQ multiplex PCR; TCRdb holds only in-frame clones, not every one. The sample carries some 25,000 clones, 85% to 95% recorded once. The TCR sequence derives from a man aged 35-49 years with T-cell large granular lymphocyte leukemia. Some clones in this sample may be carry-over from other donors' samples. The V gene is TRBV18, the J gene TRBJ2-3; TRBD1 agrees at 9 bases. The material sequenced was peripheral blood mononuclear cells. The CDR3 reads CASSRSTGGTDTQYF. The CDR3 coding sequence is TGTGCCAGCTCACGATCGACAGGGGGAACAGATACGCAGTATTTT.